A single sample gave rise to the 10 T cell receptor beta chains below, sequenced in a study of cytomegalovirus exposure and HLA in healthy donors. PCR amplification relied on 60 Vbeta primers (plus 13 Jbeta primers). The method was immunoSEQ multiplex PCR; TCRdb's version includes in-frame clones alone and lacks a portion of them. The sample shows 220,000 or so clones, around 73% of them seen only once. The sequenced sample was PBMCs. The receptor set was obtained from a male donor in good health and CMV-seronegative.

This chain links TRBV6-5 with TRBJ1-2; TRBD1 agrees at 7 bases. The CDR3 loop spans 14 amino acids. The V gene end was trimmed by 3 bases and the J gene end by 8 bases; junction bases not matched to a gene: 9. Germline V gives CDR1 MNHEY, CDR2 SVGAGI. The CDR3 region is CASSYSLTGQGYTF. As DNA, the CDR3 is TGTGCCAGCAGTTATTCCCTGACAGGGCAGGGCTACACCTTC.

The V gene is TRBV5-5, the J gene TRBJ2-2; D may be TRBD1 (6 bases). The CDR3 totals 12 residues. Trimming took off 5 bases at V and 7 bases at J, with 9 bases between the two ends. Germline loops: CDR1 SGHKS, CDR2 YYEKEE (reference sequence). The CDR3 nucleotides read TGTGCCAGCAGACTACAGGGCGGGGAGCTGTTTTTT. It specifies CASRLQGGELFF. Using reference TRBV5-5 and TRBJ2-2 for the parts outside the CDR3, the full variable domain is DAGVTQSPTHLIKTRGQQVTLRCSPISGHKSVSWYQQVLGQGPQFIFQYYEKEERGRGNFPDRFSARQFPNYSSELNVNALLLGDSALYLCASRLQGGELFFGEGSRLTVL.

The chain joins TRBV6-4 to TRBJ1-2; perhaps TRBD1 as D (6 bases). Between the trimmed V and J ends, which lost 6 bases and 4 bases, there was a span of 15 bases. The CDR3 length is 14 residues. In germline, CDR1 is MRHNA, CDR2 SNTAGT. CDR3: CASSPGDTAYGYTF. In nucleotides, the CDR3 is TGTGCCAGCAGCCCCGGGGACACGGCCTATGGCTACACCTTC.

The chain carries TRBV5-4 and TRBJ2-1; 7 positions agree with TRBD2. Germline CDR1 SGHNT, CDR2 YYREEE (reference sequence). With 2 bases clipped from V and 4 bases from J, the junction kept 15 bases outside the gene matches. CDR3 length: 18 residues. The DNA for the CDR3 is TGTGCCAGCAGCTTCGGAGGGAGGGGTAAATCATCTTACAATGAGCAGTTCTTC. It codes for CASSFGGRGKSSYNEQFF.

Comments on this clone: Other nucleotide sequences from this sample produce the same CDR3. The chain employs TRBV9 and TRBJ2-3; maybe TRBD1 (6 bases). The V end was cut by 2 bases, the J end by 6 bases, with 10 bases between. The CDR3 runs 13 residues. Per germline, CDR1 SGDLS and CDR2 YYNGEE. The CDR3 region is CASSVQGTDTQYF. The CDR3 nucleotides are TGTGCCAGCAGCGTTCAGGGGACCGATACGCAGTATTTT.

The chain joins TRBV5-6 to TRBJ1-1; no reliable D call. This CDR3 region has 13 residues. Deletions cut 0 bases from V and 0 bases from J, with 3 bases between. Germline CDR1 SGHDT, CDR2 YYEEEE. The CDR3 DNA is TGTGCCAGCAGCTTGGTAGTGAACACTGAAGCTTTCTTT. Amino acid sequence: CASSLVVNTEAFF.

V and J are TRBV28 and TRBJ2-7; TRBD1 agrees at 8 bases. Germline CDR1 and CDR2: MDHEN and SYDVKM. This CDR3 has 18 amino acids. V gave up 1 base and J gave up 1 base; unmatched junction bases: 12. As DNA, the CDR3 is TGTGCCAGCAGTTTATCCCTAAAACAGGGGGTACTTTCCTACGAGCAGTACTTC. Protein product: CASSLSLKQGVLSYEQYF.

The chain has TRBV27 and TRBJ1-1, with D hard to call. Trimming stripped 2 bases from V and 1 base from J, with 5 bases between. The CDR3 consists of 13 residues. Germline CDR1 reads MNHEY; CDR2 reads SMNVEV (reference sequence). For the CDR3, the DNA is TGTGCCAGCAGTTTAGAGGAGAACACTGAAGCTTTCTTT. Protein sequence: CASSLEENTEAFF.

This chain joins TRBV4-1 and TRBJ1-1; D may be TRBD1 (6 bases). The germline gives CDR1 MGHRA, CDR2 YSYEKL. The CDR3 contains 14 residues. V was pared by 2 bases and J by 5 bases, with 12 bases between. The CDR3: CASSQTGLGTEAFF. The DNA of the CDR3 is TGCGCCAGCAGCCAAACAGGGCTGGGGACTGAAGCTTTCTTT.

The CDR3 reads CASSPTSAPTLTAKNIQYF. The CDR3 DNA follows: TGTGCCAGCAGCCCCACTAGCGCGCCAACTCTGACGGCCAAAAACATTCAGTACTTC. The J gene is TRBJ2-4, the V gene TRBV7-2; 7 bases align to TRBD2. CDR3 length: 19 amino acids. Germline trimming cut 5 bases from V and 1 base from J; bases unmatched to any gene: 17. Germline V gene lookup returns CDR1 SGHTA and CDR2 FQGNSA.